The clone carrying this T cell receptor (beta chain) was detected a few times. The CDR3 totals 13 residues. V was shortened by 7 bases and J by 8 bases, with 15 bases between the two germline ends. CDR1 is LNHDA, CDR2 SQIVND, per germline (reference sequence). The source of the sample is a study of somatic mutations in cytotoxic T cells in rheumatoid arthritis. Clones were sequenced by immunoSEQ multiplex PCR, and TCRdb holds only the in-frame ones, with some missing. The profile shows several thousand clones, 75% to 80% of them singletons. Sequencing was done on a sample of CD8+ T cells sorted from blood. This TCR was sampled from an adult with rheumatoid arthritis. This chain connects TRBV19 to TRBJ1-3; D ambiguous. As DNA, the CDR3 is TGTGCCAGTAATCGGGGATCTTCCCACACCATATATTTT. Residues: CASNRGSSHTIYF.